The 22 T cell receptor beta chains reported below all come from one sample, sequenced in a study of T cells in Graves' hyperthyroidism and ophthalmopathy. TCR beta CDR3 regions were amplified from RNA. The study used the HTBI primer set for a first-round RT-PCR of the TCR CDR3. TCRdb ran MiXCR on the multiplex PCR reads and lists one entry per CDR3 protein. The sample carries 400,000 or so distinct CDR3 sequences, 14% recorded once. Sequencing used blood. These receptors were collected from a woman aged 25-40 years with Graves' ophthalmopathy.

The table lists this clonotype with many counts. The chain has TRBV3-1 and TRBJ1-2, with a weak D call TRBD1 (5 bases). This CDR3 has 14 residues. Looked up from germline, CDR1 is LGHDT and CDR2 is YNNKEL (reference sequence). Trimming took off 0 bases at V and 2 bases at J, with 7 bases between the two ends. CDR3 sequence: CASSQERDNYGYTF. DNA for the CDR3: TGTGCCAGCAGCCAAGAGAGGGACAACTATGGCTACACCTTC. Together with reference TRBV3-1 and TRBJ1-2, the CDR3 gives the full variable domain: DTAVSQTPKYLVTQMGNDKSIKCEQNLGHDTMYWYKQDSKKFLKIMFSYNNKELIINETVPNRFSPKSPDKAHLNLHINSLELGDSAVYFCASSQERDNYGYTFGSGTRLTVV.

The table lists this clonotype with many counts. The CDR3 here is CSARPIMNTEAFF. The CDR3, as DNA: TGCAGTGCTAGACCGATTATGAACACTGAAGCTTTCTTT. This chain links TRBV20-1 with TRBJ1-1, with unresolved D. Per germline, CDR1 DFQATT and CDR2 SNEGSKA (reference sequence). Trimming stripped 2 bases from V and 0 bases from J, with 7 bases between. CDR3 size: 13 residues.

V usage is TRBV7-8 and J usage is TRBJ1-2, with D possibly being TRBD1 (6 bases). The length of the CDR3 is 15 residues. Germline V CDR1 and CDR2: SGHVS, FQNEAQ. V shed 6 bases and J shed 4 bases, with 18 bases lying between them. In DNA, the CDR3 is TGTGCCAGCAGTCGGGGGGGGGCGCAAGGCTATGGCTACACCTTC. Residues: CASSRGGAQGYGYTF.

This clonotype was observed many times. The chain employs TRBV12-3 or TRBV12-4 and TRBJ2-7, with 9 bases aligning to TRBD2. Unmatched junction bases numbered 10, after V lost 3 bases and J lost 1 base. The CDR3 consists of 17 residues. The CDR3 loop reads CASSFFSGGRESYEQYF. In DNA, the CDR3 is TGTGCCAGCAGTTTCTTTAGCGGGGGCCGTGAATCCTACGAGCAGTACTTC.

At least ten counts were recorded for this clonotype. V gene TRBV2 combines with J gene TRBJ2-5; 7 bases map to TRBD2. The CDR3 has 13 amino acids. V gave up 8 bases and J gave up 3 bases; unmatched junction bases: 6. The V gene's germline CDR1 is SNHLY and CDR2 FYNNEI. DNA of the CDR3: TGTGCCAGCGGGGGGGACCATAAAGAGACCCAGTACTTC. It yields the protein CASGGDHKETQYF.

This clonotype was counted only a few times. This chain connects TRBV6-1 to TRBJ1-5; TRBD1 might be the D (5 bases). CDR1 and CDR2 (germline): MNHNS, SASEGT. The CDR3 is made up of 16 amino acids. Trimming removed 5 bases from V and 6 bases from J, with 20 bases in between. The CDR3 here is CASSYRGAPASQPQHF. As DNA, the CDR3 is TGTGCCAGCAGTTATAGAGGGGCCCCGGCCAGTCAGCCCCAGCATTTT.

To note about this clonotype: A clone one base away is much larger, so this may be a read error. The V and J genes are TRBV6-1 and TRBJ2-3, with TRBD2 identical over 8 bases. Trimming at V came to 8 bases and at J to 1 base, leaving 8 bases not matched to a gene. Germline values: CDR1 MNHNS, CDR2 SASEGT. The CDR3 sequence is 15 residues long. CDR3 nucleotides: TGTGCCAGCGGCTTAGCGGGGAGCCGCACAGATACGCAGTATTTT. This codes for CASGLAGSRTDTQYF.

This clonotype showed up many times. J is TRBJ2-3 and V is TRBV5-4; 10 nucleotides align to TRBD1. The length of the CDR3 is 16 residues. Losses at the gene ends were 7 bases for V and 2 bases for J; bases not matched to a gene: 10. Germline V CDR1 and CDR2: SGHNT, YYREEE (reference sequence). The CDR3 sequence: CASYARDRGSTDTQYF. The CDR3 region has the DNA TGTGCCAGCTACGCCCGGGACAGGGGTTCCACAGATACGCAGTATTTT. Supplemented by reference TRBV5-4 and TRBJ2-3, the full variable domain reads ETGVTQSPTHLIKTRGQQVTLRCSSQSGHNTVSWYQQALGQGPQFIFQYYREEENGRGNFPPRFSGLQFPNYSSELNVNALELDDSALYLCASYARDRGSTDTQYFGPGTRLTVL.

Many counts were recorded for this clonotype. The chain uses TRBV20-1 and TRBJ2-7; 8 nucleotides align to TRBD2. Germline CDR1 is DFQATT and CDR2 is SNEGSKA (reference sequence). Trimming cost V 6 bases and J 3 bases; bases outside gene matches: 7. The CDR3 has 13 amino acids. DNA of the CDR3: TGCAGTGCCCGGAAGCGGGGGAGCTACGAGCAGTACTTC. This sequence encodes CSARKRGSYEQYF.

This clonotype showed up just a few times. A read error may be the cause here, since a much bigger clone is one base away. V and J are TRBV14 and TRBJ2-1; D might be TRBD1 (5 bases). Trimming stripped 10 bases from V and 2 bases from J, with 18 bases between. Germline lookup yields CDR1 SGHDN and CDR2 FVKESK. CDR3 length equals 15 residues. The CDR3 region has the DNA TGTGCCACCTCAATTAGACAGAGGCCCTACAATGAGCAGTTCTTC. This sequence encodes CATSIRQRPYNEQFF.

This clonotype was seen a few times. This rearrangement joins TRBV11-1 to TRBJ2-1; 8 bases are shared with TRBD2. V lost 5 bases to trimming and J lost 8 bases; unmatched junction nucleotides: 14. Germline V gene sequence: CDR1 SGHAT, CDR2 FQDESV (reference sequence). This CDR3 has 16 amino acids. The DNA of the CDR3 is TGTGCCAGCAGCCCCGAGAGGAGCGGGAGTAGAGATGAGCAGTTCTTC. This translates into CASSPERSGSRDEQFF.

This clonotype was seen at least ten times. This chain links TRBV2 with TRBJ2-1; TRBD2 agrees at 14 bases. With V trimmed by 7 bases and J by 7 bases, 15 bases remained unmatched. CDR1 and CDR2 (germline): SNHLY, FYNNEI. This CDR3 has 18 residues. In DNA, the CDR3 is TGTGCCAGCAACTCGGCGGGACTAGCGGGGGCCAAAGGGAATGAGCAGTTCTTC. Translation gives CASNSAGLAGAKGNEQFF.

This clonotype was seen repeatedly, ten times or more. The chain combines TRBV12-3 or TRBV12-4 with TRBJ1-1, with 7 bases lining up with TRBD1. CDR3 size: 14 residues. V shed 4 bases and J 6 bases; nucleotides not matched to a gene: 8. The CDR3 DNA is TGTGCCAGCAGTTCACAGGGGATTAAGTCTGAAGCTTTCTTT. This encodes CASSSQGIKSEAFF.

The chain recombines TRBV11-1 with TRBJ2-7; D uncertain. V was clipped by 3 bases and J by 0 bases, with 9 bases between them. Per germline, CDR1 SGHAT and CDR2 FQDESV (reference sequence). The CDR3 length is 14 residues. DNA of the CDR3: TGTGCCAGCAGCTTTCTAAAGGACTCCTACGAGCAGTACTTC. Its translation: CASSFLKDSYEQYF.

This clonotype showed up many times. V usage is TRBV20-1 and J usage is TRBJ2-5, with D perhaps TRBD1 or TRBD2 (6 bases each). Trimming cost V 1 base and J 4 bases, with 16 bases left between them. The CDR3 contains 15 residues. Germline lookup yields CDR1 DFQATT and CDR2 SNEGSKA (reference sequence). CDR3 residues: CSARGGATGSETQYF. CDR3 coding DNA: TGCAGTGCTAGAGGGGGGGCCACAGGGTCAGAGACCCAGTACTTC.

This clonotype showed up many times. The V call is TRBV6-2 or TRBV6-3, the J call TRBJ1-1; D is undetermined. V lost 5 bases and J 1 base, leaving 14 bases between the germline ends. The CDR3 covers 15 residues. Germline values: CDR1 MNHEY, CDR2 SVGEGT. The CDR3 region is CASSVGRYGNTEAFF. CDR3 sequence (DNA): TGTGCCAGCAGTGTGGGTCGGTATGGGAACACTGAAGCTTTCTTT.

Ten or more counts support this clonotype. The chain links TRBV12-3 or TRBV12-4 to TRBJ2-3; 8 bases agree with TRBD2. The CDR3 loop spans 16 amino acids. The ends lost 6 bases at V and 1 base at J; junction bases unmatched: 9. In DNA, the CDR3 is TGTGCCAGCAGCAAGGGATTAGCGGGGCGCACAGATACGCAGTATTTT. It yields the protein CASSKGLAGRTDTQYF.

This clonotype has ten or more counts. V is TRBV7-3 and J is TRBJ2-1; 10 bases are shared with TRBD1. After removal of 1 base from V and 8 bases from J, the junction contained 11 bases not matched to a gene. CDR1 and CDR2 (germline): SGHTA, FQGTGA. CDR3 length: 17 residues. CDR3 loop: CASSLNAPGTGDDEQFF. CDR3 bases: TGTGCCAGCAGCTTAAATGCCCCCGGGACAGGGGACGATGAGCAGTTCTTC.

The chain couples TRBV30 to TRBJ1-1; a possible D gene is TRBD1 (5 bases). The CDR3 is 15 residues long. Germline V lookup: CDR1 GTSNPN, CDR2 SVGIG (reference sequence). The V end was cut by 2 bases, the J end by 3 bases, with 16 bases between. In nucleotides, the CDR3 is TGTGCCTGGAGTCCGCGGGGGGGATCGGACACTGAAGCTTTCTTT. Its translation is CAWSPRGGSDTEAFF.

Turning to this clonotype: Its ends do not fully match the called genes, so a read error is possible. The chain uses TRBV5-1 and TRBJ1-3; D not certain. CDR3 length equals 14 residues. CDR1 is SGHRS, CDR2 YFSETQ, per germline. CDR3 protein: CASRLDGPINTIYF. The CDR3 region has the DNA TGCGCCAGCAGGTTGGACGGACCCATAAACACCATATATTTT.

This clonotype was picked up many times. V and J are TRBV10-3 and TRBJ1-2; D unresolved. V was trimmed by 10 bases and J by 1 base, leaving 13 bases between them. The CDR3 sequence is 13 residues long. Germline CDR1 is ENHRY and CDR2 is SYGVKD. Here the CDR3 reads CATRNQDNYGYTF. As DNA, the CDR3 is TGTGCCACACGCAATCAAGATAACTATGGCTACACCTTC.

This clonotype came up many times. The CDR3 here is CASRSTWASRADTQYF. For the CDR3, the DNA is TGTGCCAGCAGGTCAACGTGGGCGAGCCGCGCGGATACGCAGTATTTT. The rearrangement links TRBV28 to TRBJ2-3; no clear D. Deletions cut 6 bases from V and 6 bases from J, with 22 bases between. CDR1 is MDHEN, CDR2 SYDVKM, per germline. This CDR3 contains 16 residues.